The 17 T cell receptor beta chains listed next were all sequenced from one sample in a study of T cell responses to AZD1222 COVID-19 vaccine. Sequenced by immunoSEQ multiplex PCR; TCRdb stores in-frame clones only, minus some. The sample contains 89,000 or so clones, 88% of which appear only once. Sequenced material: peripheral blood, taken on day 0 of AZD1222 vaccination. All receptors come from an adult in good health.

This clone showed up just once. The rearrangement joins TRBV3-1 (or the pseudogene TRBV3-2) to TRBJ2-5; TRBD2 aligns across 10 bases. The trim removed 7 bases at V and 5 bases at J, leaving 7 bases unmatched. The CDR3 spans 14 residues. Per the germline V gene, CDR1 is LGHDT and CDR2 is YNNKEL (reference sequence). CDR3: CASNPSGSFETQYF. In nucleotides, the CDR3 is TGTGCCAGCAATCCTAGCGGGAGCTTTGAGACCCAGTACTTC.

The CDR3 DNA reads TGTGCCAGTAGTATCGACGTTTTTGGCAGCTCTATCTATGGCTACACCTTC. Translating gives CASSIDVFGSSIYGYTF. The chain carries TRBV19 and TRBJ1-2, with D unresolved. CDR1 is LNHDA and CDR2 is SQIVND in the germline V gene (reference sequence). The CDR3 runs to 17 residues. Trimming removed 3 bases at V and 4 bases at J, with 21 bases between.

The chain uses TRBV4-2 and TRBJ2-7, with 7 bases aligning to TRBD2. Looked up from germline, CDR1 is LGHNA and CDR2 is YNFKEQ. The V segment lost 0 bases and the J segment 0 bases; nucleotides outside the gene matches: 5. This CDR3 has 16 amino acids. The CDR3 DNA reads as TGTGCCAGCAGCCAAGATCCTAGCGGCCACTCCTACGAGCAGTACTTC. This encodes CASSQDPSGHSYEQYF.

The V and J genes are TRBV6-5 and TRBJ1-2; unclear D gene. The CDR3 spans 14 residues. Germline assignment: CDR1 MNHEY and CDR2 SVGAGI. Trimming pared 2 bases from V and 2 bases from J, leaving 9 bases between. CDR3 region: CASSYTSSNYGYTF. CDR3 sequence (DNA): TGTGCCAGCAGTTACACCTCGTCGAACTATGGCTACACCTTC.

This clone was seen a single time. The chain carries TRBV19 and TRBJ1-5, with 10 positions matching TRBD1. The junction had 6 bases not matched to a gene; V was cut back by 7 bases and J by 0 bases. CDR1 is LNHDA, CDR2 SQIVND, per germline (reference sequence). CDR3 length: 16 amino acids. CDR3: CASTGQGYFSNQPQHF. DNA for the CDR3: TGTGCCAGTACGGGACAGGGGTACTTTAGCAATCAGCCCCAGCATTTT.

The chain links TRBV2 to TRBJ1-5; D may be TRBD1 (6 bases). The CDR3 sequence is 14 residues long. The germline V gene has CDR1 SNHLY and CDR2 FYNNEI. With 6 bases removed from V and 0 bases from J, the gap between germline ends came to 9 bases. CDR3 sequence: CASSGTYSNQPQHF. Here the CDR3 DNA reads TGTGCCAGCAGCGGGACATATAGCAATCAGCCCCAGCATTTT.

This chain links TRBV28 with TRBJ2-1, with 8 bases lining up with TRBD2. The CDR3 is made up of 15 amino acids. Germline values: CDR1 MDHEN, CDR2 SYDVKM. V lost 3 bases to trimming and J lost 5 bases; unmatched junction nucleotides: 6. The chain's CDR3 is CASSLGTRGDNEQFF. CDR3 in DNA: TGTGCCAGCAGTTTGGGGACTAGGGGGGACAATGAGCAGTTCTTC.

As DNA, the CDR3 is TGTGCCAGCAGTCCAACGGGAAACTATGGCTACACCTTC. Encoded protein: CASSPTGNYGYTF. The J gene is TRBJ1-2, the V gene TRBV3-1 (or the pseudogene TRBV3-2), with unresolved D. CDR1 and CDR2 (germline): LGHDT, YNNKEL (reference sequence). The CDR3 runs to 13 residues. V shed 6 bases and J shed 2 bases, with 10 bases lying between them.

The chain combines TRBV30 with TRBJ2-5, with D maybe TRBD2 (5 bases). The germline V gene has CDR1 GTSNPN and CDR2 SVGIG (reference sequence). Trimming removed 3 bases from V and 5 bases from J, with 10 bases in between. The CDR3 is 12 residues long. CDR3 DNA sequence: TGTGCCTGGAGCACCTCGGGGGAGACCCAGTACTTC. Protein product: CAWSTSGETQYF.

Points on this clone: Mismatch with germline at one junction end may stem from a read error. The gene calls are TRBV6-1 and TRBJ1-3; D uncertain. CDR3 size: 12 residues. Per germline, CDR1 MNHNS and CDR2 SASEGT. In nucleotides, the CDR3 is TGTGCCAGCAGTGATAGCGGTAGACCCGGACTTTTT. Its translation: CASSDSGRPGLF.

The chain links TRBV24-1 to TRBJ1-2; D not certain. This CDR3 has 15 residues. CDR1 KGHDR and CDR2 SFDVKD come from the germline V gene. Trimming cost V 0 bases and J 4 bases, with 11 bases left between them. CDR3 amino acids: CATSDLVRPSYGYTF. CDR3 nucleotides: TGTGCCACCAGTGATTTGGTCAGGCCCAGCTATGGCTACACCTTC.

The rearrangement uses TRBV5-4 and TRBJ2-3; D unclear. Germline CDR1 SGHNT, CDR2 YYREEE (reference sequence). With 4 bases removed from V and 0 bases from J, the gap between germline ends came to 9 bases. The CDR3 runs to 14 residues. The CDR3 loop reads CASSPRASTDTQYF. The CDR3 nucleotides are TGTGCCAGCAGCCCCCGGGCTAGCACAGATACGCAGTATTTT.

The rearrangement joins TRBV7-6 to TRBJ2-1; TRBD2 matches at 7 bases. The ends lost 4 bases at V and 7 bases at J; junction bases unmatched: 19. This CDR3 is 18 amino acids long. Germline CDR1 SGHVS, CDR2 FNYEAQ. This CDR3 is CASSSPMDTGGRQNEQFF. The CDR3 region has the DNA TGTGCCAGCAGCTCCCCAATGGACACGGGAGGCAGGCAGAATGAGCAGTTCTTC.

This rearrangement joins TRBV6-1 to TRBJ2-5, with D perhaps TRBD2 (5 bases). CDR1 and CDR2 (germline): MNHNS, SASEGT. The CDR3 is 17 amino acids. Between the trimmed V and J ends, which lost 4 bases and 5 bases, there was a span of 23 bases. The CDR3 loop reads CASSALKILVGRETQYF. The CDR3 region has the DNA TGTGCCAGCAGTGCCCTGAAAATACTAGTCGGGCGCGAGACCCAGTACTTC.

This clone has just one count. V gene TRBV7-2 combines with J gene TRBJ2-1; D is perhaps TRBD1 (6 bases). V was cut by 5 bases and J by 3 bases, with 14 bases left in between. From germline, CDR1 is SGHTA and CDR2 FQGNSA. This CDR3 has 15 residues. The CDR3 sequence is CASSGAADSYNEQFF. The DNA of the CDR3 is TGTGCCAGCAGCGGCGCTGCGGACAGCTACAATGAGCAGTTCTTC.

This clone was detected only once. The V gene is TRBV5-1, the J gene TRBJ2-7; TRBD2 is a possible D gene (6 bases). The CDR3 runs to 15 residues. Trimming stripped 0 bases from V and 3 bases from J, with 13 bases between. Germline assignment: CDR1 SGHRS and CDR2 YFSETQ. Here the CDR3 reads CASSLVEGWDYEQYF. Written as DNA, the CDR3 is TGCGCCAGCAGCTTGGTGGAGGGATGGGACTACGAGCAGTACTTC.

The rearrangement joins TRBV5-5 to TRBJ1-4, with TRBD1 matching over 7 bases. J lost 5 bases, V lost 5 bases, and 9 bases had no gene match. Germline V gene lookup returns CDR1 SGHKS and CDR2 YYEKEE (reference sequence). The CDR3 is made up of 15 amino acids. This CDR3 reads CASSWDSGVNEKLFF. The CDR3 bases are TGTGCCAGCAGTTGGGACAGTGGGGTGAATGAAAAACTGTTTTTT. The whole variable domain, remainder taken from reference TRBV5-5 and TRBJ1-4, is DAGVTQSPTHLIKTRGQQVTLRCSPISGHKSVSWYQQVLGQGPQFIFQYYEKEERGRGNFPDRFSARQFPNYSSELNVNALLLGDSALYLCASSWDSGVNEKLFFGSGTQLSVL.